Listed below are T cell receptor beta chains from one sample, sequenced in a study of blood T cell repertoires in COVID-19. The table came from immunoSEQ multiplex PCR; TCRdb's copy has only in-frame clones and leaves some out. The sample has over 150,000 clones, 88% seen once. Sequencing used peripheral blood. The receptors shown here come from a man aged 50 or older with COVID-19, enrolled during active disease. Both conserved end residues are part of each CDR3. A D gene is named only where the DNA matches it firmly. Only some rows state a clone size, as once, few, many or a class for expanded clones.

clone size	J gene	D gene	V gene	CDR3 protein	CDR3 DNA
.	TRBJ1-4	TRBD1	TRBV5-1	CASRLDRGGEKLFF	TGCGCCAGCAGACTGGACAGGGGTGGTGAAAAACTGTTTTTT
.	TRBJ1-5	TRBD1	TRBV5-6	CASSTRQGGSNQPQHF	TGTGCCAGCAGCACTCGACAGGGAGGTAGCAATCAGCCCCAGCATTTT
.	TRBJ2-2	TRBD1	TRBV24-1	CATSDRTGANTGELFF	TGTGCCACCAGTGATCGGACAGGCGCGAACACCGGGGAGCTGTTTTTT
.	TRBJ2-3	.	TRBV19	CASSIQGGASTDTQYF	TGTGCCAGTAGTATTCAAGGGGGGGCCAGCACAGATACGCAGTATTTT
.	TRBJ1-6	TRBD1	TRBV2	CASSRGGQGPSPLHF	TGTGCCAGCAGCCGAGGGGGACAGGGTCCTTCACCCCTCCACTTT
.	TRBJ1-5	TRBD1	TRBV12-5	CASGLVPGTGSYQPQHF	TGTGCTAGTGGTTTGGTACCAGGGACAGGTTCATATCAGCCCCAGCATTTT
.	TRBJ2-5	.	TRBV20-1	CSASPSALQETQYF	TGCAGTGCTAGTCCCTCTGCCCTACAAGAGACCCAGTACTTC
.	TRBJ1-4	.	TRBV6-5	CASRAPTGNDEKLFF	TGTGCCAGCAGGGCCCCGACGGGAAACGACGAAAAACTGTTTTTT
.	TRBJ1-3	.	TRBV24-1	CATSDSDTNTIYF	TGTGCCACCAGTGACTCTGACACAAACACCATATATTTT
.	TRBJ1-6	TRBD1	TRBV9	CASSVAGTDNSPLHF	TGTGCCAGCAGCGTAGCGGGGACAGACAATTCACCCCTCCACTTT
.	TRBJ1-5	.	TRBV6-1	CASSEGAWNQPQHF	TGTGCCAGCAGTGAAGGGGCCTGGAATCAGCCCCAGCATTTT
few	TRBJ2-5	TRBD2	TRBV7-8	CASSLVKAGPETQYF	TGTGCCAGCAGCTTAGTAAAAGCGGGACCGGAGACCCAGTACTTC
.	TRBJ2-3	TRBD2	TRBV15	CATSTQRGGDTQYF	TGTGCCACCAGCACCCAGCGGGGGGGAGATACGCAGTATTTT
.	TRBJ2-1	.	TRBV6-5	CASRWRGSNEQFF	TGTGCCAGCCGGTGGCGAGGATCCAATGAGCAGTTCTTC
.	TRBJ2-6	TRBD2	TRBV2	CATYRLAGSGANVLTF	TGTGCCACCTATCGACTAGCGGGCTCTGGGGCCAACGTCCTGACTTTC
few	TRBJ2-2	TRBD2	TRBV4-2	CASSPTSGRAAGELFF	TGTGCCAGCAGCCCGACTAGCGGGAGGGCCGCCGGGGAGCTGTTTTTT
.	TRBJ1-4	.	TRBV6-1	CASSEARGTNEKLFF	TGTGCCAGCAGTGAAGCGCGGGGGACTAATGAAAAACTGTTTTTT
.	TRBJ1-1	TRBD1	TRBV9	CASSVHGQGSTEAFF	TGTGCCAGCAGCGTACACGGACAGGGAAGTACTGAAGCTTTCTTT
.	TRBJ2-2	.	TRBV15	CATSRDRNTGELFF	TGTGCCACCAGCAGAGATAGGAACACCGGGGAGCTGTTTTTT
once	TRBJ1-6	.	TRBV5-1	CASSIQPSGHNNSPLHF	TGCGCCAGCAGCATCCAACCCTCGGGACACAATAATTCACCCCTCCACTTT
.	TRBJ2-6	TRBD2	TRBV6-6	CASRSGVSGANVLTF	TGTGCCAGCAGAAGCGGGGTATCCGGGGCCAACGTCCTGACTTTC
.	TRBJ1-1	TRBD1	TRBV5-1	CASSLDRDRDRNTEAFF	TGCGCCAGCAGCTTGGATAGGGACAGGGATAGGAACACTGAAGCTTTCTTT
.	TRBJ2-5	.	TRBV21-1	CASSLKEPQTSPYATAQYF	TGTGCCAGCAGCCTCAAGGAACCCCAGACTAGTCCCTATGCGACAGCCCAGTACTTC
.	TRBJ1-1	TRBD1	TRBV12-3/TRBV12-4	CASRQGRYTEAFF	TGTGCCAGCCGACAGGGTAGGTACACTGAAGCTTTCTTT
once	TRBJ2-2	TRBD1	TRBV9	CASSPWTGGNTGELFF	TGTGCCAGCAGCCCGTGGACAGGGGGGAACACCGGGGAGCTGTTTTTT
.	TRBJ1-4	.	TRBV14	CASSRGGLATNEKLFF	TGTGCCAGCAGCCGCGGAGGCCTTGCAACTAATGAAAAACTGTTTTTT
.	TRBJ1-2	.	TRBV2	CASSGQNYGYTF	TGTGCCAGCAGTGGACAGAACTATGGCTACACCTTC
once	TRBJ2-3	TRBD2	TRBV6-2/TRBV6-3	CASSPPGGVVVTQYF	TGTGCCAGCAGTCCCCCCGGGGGGGTGGTTGTTACGCAGTATTTT
.	TRBJ1-2	.	TRBV5-1	CASSLAFGGYNYGYTF	TGCGCCAGCAGCTTGGCTTTCGGGGGATATAACTATGGCTACACCTTC
.	TRBJ2-1	.	TRBV3-1/TRBV3-2	CASARHRNKLSSYNEQFF	TGTGCCAGCGCAAGACACCGAAACAAGCTGAGCTCCTACAATGAGCAGTTCTTC
.	TRBJ2-3	TRBD2	TRBV18	CASTSTTSGGAVDTQYF	TGTGCCAGCACATCAACGACTAGCGGGGGGGCCGTAGATACGCAGTATTTT
.	TRBJ1-1	TRBD1	TRBV29-1	CSVVRTTGGNTEAFF	TGCAGCGTTGTCCGTACTACAGGGGGGAACACTGAAGCTTTCTTT
few	TRBJ2-5	TRBD2	TRBV29-1	CSVQRTSGEETQYF	TGCAGCGTCCAAAGGACTAGCGGGGAAGAGACCCAGTACTTC
.	TRBJ1-5	.	TRBV19	CASSISVSNQPQHF	TGTGCCAGTAGTATCTCAGTTAGCAATCAGCCCCAGCATTTT
.	TRBJ1-4	TRBD1	TRBV5-1	CASSHGQGAEKLFF	TGCGCCAGCAGCCACGGACAGGGCGCTGAAAAACTGTTTTTT
.	TRBJ2-1	.	TRBV6-2/TRBV6-3	CASSPSGRHNEQFF	TGTGCCAGCAGCCCCAGCGGAAGACACAATGAGCAGTTCTTC
few	TRBJ1-1	.	TRBV10-3	CAISESLQGLVNTEAFF	TGTGCCATCAGTGAGTCGCTGCAGGGGTTGGTGAACACTGAAGCTTTCTTT
.	TRBJ2-7	.	TRBV6-6	CASSYLGTGYEQYF	TGTGCCAGCAGTTACCTCGGTACGGGTTACGAGCAGTACTTC
.	TRBJ1-6	.	TRBV11-1	CASSLSTVYNSPLHF	TGTGCCAGCAGCTTATCAACAGTTTATAATTCACCCCTCCACTTT
.	TRBJ2-2	TRBD2	TRBV12-5	CASGLVVAGGPGTGELFF	TGTGCTAGTGGTTTGGTGGTAGCGGGAGGGCCGGGCACCGGGGAGCTGTTTTTT
.	TRBJ2-5	TRBD1	TRBV5-1	CASSLRQGAMPETQYF	TGCGCCAGCAGCCTCCGACAGGGGGCGATGCCGGAGACCCAGTACTTC
.	TRBJ2-2	.	TRBV21-1	CASSKKRERTGELFF	TGTGCCAGCAGCAAAAAGCGGGAGAGGACCGGGGAGCTGTTTTTT
.	TRBJ2-1	.	TRBV2	CASSGEFYNEQFF	TGTGCCAGCAGTGGAGAATTCTACAATGAGCAGTTCTTC
once	TRBJ2-1	TRBD2	TRBV6-5	CASGGLAGGTEQFF	TGTGCCAGCGGGGGACTAGCGGGAGGTACTGAGCAGTTCTTC
.	TRBJ2-5	.	TRBV5-1	CASSKGGGGETQYF	TGCGCCAGCAGCAAAGGGGGGGGAGGAGAGACCCAGTACTTC
.	TRBJ2-7	.	TRBV18	CASSPSSALREQYF	TGTGCCAGCTCACCATCATCGGCGCTGAGGGAGCAGTACTTC
.	TRBJ2-5	.	TRBV28	CASRMWGNQETQYF	TGTGCCAGCAGAATGTGGGGCAACCAAGAGACCCAGTACTTC
.	TRBJ2-7	TRBD1	TRBV30	CAWGATGAGEQYF	TGTGCCTGGGGAGCAACAGGGGCTGGCGAGCAGTACTTC
.	TRBJ1-1	TRBD1	TRBV28	CASSFPGQGNLFTEAFF	TGTGCCAGCAGTTTTCCGGGACAGGGGAATTTGTTCACTGAAGCTTTCTTT
few	TRBJ1-2	.	TRBV7-2	CASGPKPGQRGYGYTF	TGTGCCAGCGGCCCAAAACCGGGACAAAGGGGCTATGGCTACACCTTC
.	TRBJ1-5	TRBD1	TRBV5-6	CASSLRQGADQPQHF	TGTGCCAGCAGCTTGCGGCAGGGGGCGGATCAGCCCCAGCATTTT
.	TRBJ1-1	TRBD1	TRBV3-1/TRBV3-2	CASSLGTDMNTEAFF	TGTGCCAGCAGCCTCGGGACAGATATGAACACTGAAGCTTTCTTT
.	TRBJ1-1	.	TRBV12-3/TRBV12-4	CASLLNTEAFF	TGTGCCAGCCTTTTGAACACTGAAGCTTTCTTT
.	TRBJ1-1	.	TRBV7-7	CASSKDRDTEAFF	TGTGCCAGCAGCAAGGACAGAGACACTGAAGCTTTCTTT
.	TRBJ2-1	.	TRBV11-2	CASSLYGNGYNEQFF	TGTGCCAGCAGCTTATACGGGAATGGGTACAATGAGCAGTTCTTC